Below, 25 T cell receptor beta chains from the same sample are listed, as sequenced in a study of breast tumors, draining lymph nodes, adjacent tissues. The lymph nodes were axillary draining lymph nodes from breast cancer patients. From the multiplex PCR reads, TCRdb called clonotypes with MiXCR, one entry per CDR3 protein. The sample contains about 120,000 distinct CDR3 sequences, roughly 21% of which appear only once. Specimen: axillary lymph node tissue. These receptors were obtained from a female donor with breast cancer. Some clones in this sample may be carry-over from other donors' samples.

This clonotype was seen at least ten times. The chain recombines TRBV20-1 with TRBJ2-1, with 10 bases aligning to TRBD2. Germline loops: CDR1 DFQATT, CDR2 SNEGSKA (reference sequence). V dropped 2 bases and J dropped 4; count of bases not matched to a gene: 5. The CDR3 is 15 residues long. CDR3 bases: TGCAGTGCTAGATTGGCTAGCGGGGGTTACAATGAGCAGTTCTTC. Protein sequence: CSARLASGGYNEQFF.

This chain connects TRBV5-5 to TRBJ2-5, with a weak D call TRBD1 (5 bases). Per germline, CDR1 SGHKS and CDR2 YYEKEE (reference sequence). V was shortened by 0 bases and J by 3 bases, with 9 bases between the two germline ends. The CDR3 spans 14 residues. The CDR3 sequence: CASSLDRTKETQYF. The CDR3, as DNA: TGTGCCAGCAGCTTGGACAGGACCAAAGAGACCCAGTACTTC.

This clonotype came up once. Because it lacks the conserved phenylalanine or tryptophan at the end, this CDR3 is likely a read error. J is TRBJ2-2 and V is TRBV18; no clear D gene. The CDR3 is 14 amino acids. V lost 3 bases and J 3 bases, leaving 8 bases between the germline ends. Germline V lookup: CDR1 KGHSH, CDR2 LQKENI. The CDR3 bases are TGTGCCAGCTCACCCCGACTCGACACCGGGGAGCTGTTTTCT. Encoded protein: CASSPRLDTGELFS.

This clonotype was picked up many times. The chain uses TRBV2 and TRBJ2-1, with D tentatively TRBD1 or TRBD2 (5 bases each). Looked up from germline, CDR1 is SNHLY and CDR2 is FYNNEI. V lost 7 bases and J 7 bases, leaving 14 bases between the germline ends. The CDR3 is 13 residues long. The CDR3 sequence: CASIRGRGNEQFF. CDR3 nucleotides: TGTGCCAGCATTAGGGGTAGAGGGAATGAGCAGTTCTTC.

This clonotype was seen at least ten times. J is TRBJ2-5 and V is TRBV4-1; D call uncertain. CDR1 and CDR2 from the germline V gene are MGHRA and YSYEKL. Trimming took off 0 bases at V and 5 bases at J, with 13 bases between the two ends. This CDR3 region has 15 residues. The CDR3 loop reads CASSQDLALRETQYF. The CDR3 nucleotides read TGCGCCAGCAGCCAAGATCTTGCCCTCAGGGAGACCCAGTACTTC.

This clonotype came up many times. V usage is TRBV7-4 and J usage is TRBJ1-6; TRBD1 might be the D (5 bases). Germline V gives CDR1 SGHVT, CDR2 SQSDAQ. The CDR3 loop spans 15 amino acids. Trimming cost V 5 bases and J 9 bases, with 17 bases left between them. Written as DNA, the CDR3 is TGTGCCAGCAGCGCCCAGGGATTTTGGGCTTCACCCCTCCACTTT. Its protein is CASSAQGFWASPLHF.

This clonotype was seen many times. In DNA, the CDR3 is TGCGCCAGCAGCTTGGCCCGGCGGCCTAGCTCCTACGAGCAGTACTTC. Translated: CASSLARRPSSYEQYF. V is TRBV5-1 and J is TRBJ2-7; D not resolved. Looked up from germline, CDR1 is SGHRS and CDR2 is YFSETQ. V lost 0 bases, J lost 0 bases, and 13 bases lay in between. CDR3 length: 16 residues.

This clonotype came up many times. V is TRBV5-1 and J is TRBJ1-2; no definite D call. CDR1 is SGHRS, CDR2 YFSETQ, per germline. The V end lost 0 bases, the J end lost 1 base, and 7 bases lay between the germline ends. The CDR3 sequence is 14 residues long. The CDR3 here is CASSLGERNYGYTF. CDR3 nucleotide sequence: TGCGCCAGCAGCTTGGGGGAGCGTAACTATGGCTACACCTTC.

Details on this clonotype: A much larger clone lies a single base off, so this may be a read error. This chain joins TRBV3-1 and TRBJ2-7, with D tentatively TRBD2 (6 bases). This CDR3 is built from 14 residues. Germline lookup yields CDR1 LGHDT and CDR2 YNNKEL (reference sequence). The CDR3 here is CASSLGGNHYEQNF. For the CDR3, the DNA is TGTGCCAGCAGCCTGGGGGGTAACCACTACGAGCAGAACTTC.

This clonotype showed up many times. The chain couples TRBV4-1 to TRBJ1-2, with D unclear. The germline V gene has CDR1 MGHRA and CDR2 YSYEKL. The CDR3 is 16 residues long. V gave up 1 base and J gave up 0 bases, with 12 bases separating them. This CDR3 reads CASSQGYAITNYGYTF. The CDR3 bases are TGCGCCAGCAGCCAAGGGTACGCAATTACTAACTATGGCTACACCTTC.

This clonotype occurred many times. This chain connects TRBV19 to TRBJ2-3; D might be TRBD1 or TRBD2, each matching 5 bases. Germline V gene data show CDR1 as LNHDA and CDR2 as SQIVND (reference sequence). This CDR3 comprises 14 residues. The V and J ends lost 3 bases and 0 bases respectively, with 7 bases between them. This CDR3 is CASSMGPSTDTQYF. The CDR3 DNA is TGTGCCAGTAGTATGGGACCTAGCACAGATACGCAGTATTTT.

Of note for this clonotype: The conserved closing phenylalanine or tryptophan is absent in this CDR3, likely reflecting a read error. The J gene is TRBJ1-2, the V gene TRBV7-8; D may be TRBD1 (5 bases). Germline CDR1 reads SGHVS; CDR2 reads FQNEAQ. This CDR3 region has 14 residues. The CDR3 spells CASSIGSGNYDYTL. The CDR3 DNA sequence: TGTGCCAGCAGCATTGGATCAGGGAACTATGACTACACCCTC.

This clonotype was seen at least ten times. The gene calls are TRBV3-1 and TRBJ1-6; D is possibly TRBD1 (5 bases). Between the trimmed V and J ends, which lost 5 bases and 7 bases, there was a span of 12 bases. CDR1 and CDR2 from the germline V gene are LGHDT and YNNKEL (reference sequence). The CDR3 sequence is 14 residues long. CDR3 amino acids: CASSTGGGNSPLHF. The CDR3 DNA sequence: TGTGCCAGCAGCACGGGGGGGGGAAATTCACCCCTCCACTTT.

This clonotype was picked up many times. The CDR3 loop is CASSLSGGLNYGYTF. As DNA, the CDR3 is TGTGCCAGCAGCCTGTCGGGCGGACTAAACTATGGCTACACCTTC. V gene TRBV7-2 combines with J gene TRBJ1-2; D ambiguous. The CDR3 loop spans 15 amino acids. CDR1 and CDR2 (germline): SGHTA, FQGNSA. V lost 5 bases to trimming and J lost 2 bases, with 15 bases between them.

This clonotype was seen many times. The genes are TRBV6-4 and TRBJ1-5, with D unresolved. V was cut by 6 bases and J by 1 base, with 13 bases left in between. The CDR3 runs to 15 residues. Germline CDR1 is MRHNA and CDR2 is SNTAGT. The CDR3 here is CASRLDSGSNQPQHF. CDR3 bases: TGTGCCAGCAGACTCGATTCCGGGAGCAATCAGCCCCAGCATTTT.

This clonotype has ten or more counts. The chain links TRBV6-6 to TRBJ2-5; 10 nucleotides line up with TRBD2. V shed 2 bases and J 3 bases; nucleotides not matched to a gene: 6. The germline V gene has CDR1 MNHNY and CDR2 SVGAGI (reference sequence). The CDR3 is 16 amino acids. The CDR3: CASSYSGLAGEETQYF. The CDR3 nucleotides are TGTGCCAGCAGTTACAGTGGGCTAGCGGGGGAAGAGACCCAGTACTTC.

This clonotype was detected many times. This chain joins TRBV5-1 and TRBJ2-5; a possible D gene is TRBD1 (6 bases). Trimming removed 4 bases at V and 1 base at J, with 17 bases between. Looked up from germline, CDR1 is SGHRS and CDR2 is YFSETQ. CDR3 length: 16 amino acids. The CDR3 is CASSAQGFTGQETQYF. CDR3 coding DNA: TGCGCCAGCAGCGCACAGGGTTTTACTGGCCAAGAGACCCAGTACTTC.

This clonotype was counted at least ten times. The rearrangement uses TRBV7-8 and TRBJ2-7; TRBD1 is a possible D gene (5 bases). The germline V gene has CDR1 SGHVS and CDR2 FQNEAQ. With 5 bases removed from V and 0 bases from J, the gap between germline ends came to 11 bases. The CDR3 is made up of 14 amino acids. The CDR3 region has the DNA TGTGCCAGCAGCCCCCGACAGCTCTCCTACGAGCAGTACTTC. This translates into CASSPRQLSYEQYF.

Points on this clonotype: A much larger clone lies one base from this, so it may be a read error. The rearrangement joins TRBV24-1 to TRBJ2-5, with 8 bases that match TRBD1. This CDR3 has 14 residues. V lost 4 bases to trimming and J lost 5 bases; unmatched junction nucleotides: 5. Germline lookup yields CDR1 KGHDR and CDR2 SFDVKD. The DNA of the CDR3 is TGTGCCACCAGTGACCCAACAGGGGGTGAGACCCAGTACTTC. Its translation is CATSDPTGGETQYF.

Many counts were recorded for this clonotype. This chain joins TRBV27 and TRBJ2-1, with 7 bases aligning to TRBD2. CDR3 length: 17 amino acids. The ends lost 0 bases at V and 1 base at J; junction bases unmatched: 6. Germline-derived CDR1 and CDR2 are MNHEY and SMNVEV (reference sequence). CDR3 in amino acids: CASSLSSSGLSYNEQFF. Written as DNA, the CDR3 is TGTGCCAGCAGTTTATCCTCTAGCGGTCTATCCTACAATGAGCAGTTCTTC.

The sample holds many counts of this clonotype. Here the CDR3 DNA reads TGTGCCAGCAGCTTTGCGGGAGGGCTCTCCTACGAGCAGTACTTC. Translation gives CASSFAGGLSYEQYF. The J gene is TRBJ2-7, the V gene TRBV7-9; 9 bases line up with TRBD2. There are 15 residues in the CDR3. Per germline, CDR1 SEHNR and CDR2 FQNEAQ (reference sequence). V was clipped by 3 bases and J by 0 bases; unmatched bases: 3.

Ten or more counts support this clonotype. The gene calls are TRBV4-1 and TRBJ2-1, with 8 bases identical to TRBD2. Germline V gene lookup returns CDR1 MGHRA and CDR2 YSYEKL. The CDR3 runs to 16 residues. The trim removed 2 bases at V and 3 bases at J, leaving 6 bases unmatched. CDR3 bases: TGCGCCAGCAGCCAAATAAGGGGACTAGTCTACAATGAGCAGTTCTTC. This encodes CASSQIRGLVYNEQFF.

This clonotype was detected many times. The chain joins TRBV20-1 to TRBJ2-1, with TRBD1 as a possible D gene (6 bases). The V end lost 5 bases, the J end lost 7 bases, and 9 bases lay between the germline ends. The CDR3 is made up of 11 amino acids. CDR1 is DFQATT, CDR2 SNEGSKA, per germline (reference sequence). Here the CDR3 reads CSALTGNEQFF. The CDR3 DNA follows: TGCAGTGCTCTTACAGGGAATGAGCAGTTCTTC.

A remark on this clonotype: A read error may explain this, as a much larger clone is one base away. The CDR3 sequence: CAPLLQEGSYEQYF. In DNA form, the CDR3 reads TGTGCACCTCTGCTGCAGGAGGGCTCCTACGAGCAGTACTTC. The V gene is TRBV6-7, the J gene TRBJ2-7, with D maybe TRBD2 (6 bases). TRBV6-7 counts as an open reading frame of uncertain function. The CDR3 loop spans 14 amino acids.

The table lists this clonotype with many counts. The chain joins TRBV5-4 to TRBJ2-3, with D possibly matching TRBD2 (5 bases). V gave up 1 base and J gave up 3 bases, with 12 bases separating them. Germline CDR1 and CDR2: SGHNT and YYREEE (reference sequence). This CDR3 is built from 15 residues. CDR3 nucleotide sequence: TGTGCCAGCAGCTTGAATCCTACGGGGACAGATACGCAGTATTTT. Protein product: CASSLNPTGTDTQYF.